This T cell receptor (beta chain) was observed in a study of Ad26.COV2.S vaccination and SARS-CoV-2 variants (dated by TCRdb to about 2021). Background on the whole study: Vaccine-arm donors came from COV1001, a multicentre, randomized, double-blind, placebo-controlled phase I-IIa trial of Ad26.COV2.S in healthy adults. Trial participants were randomized into five groups of five: low-dose or high-dose Ad26.COV2.S given once or twice, or placebo on both occasions. Ad26.COV2.S was given intramuscularly at 5x10^10 or 1x10^11 viral particles, as a single shot or as two shots 56 days apart. Investigators did not know the trial group allocation while performing experiments and assessing outcomes. Sequencing of the TCRbeta repertoire served to evaluate the specificity and breadth of SARS-CoV-2-reactive T cell receptors following Ad26.COV2.S vaccination. A total of 32 samples were included in the TCR-sequenced set, comprising around 19 Ad26.COV2.S vaccine recipients, 5 placebo recipients and 8 SARS-CoV-2 convalescent individuals.

On the study overall, not on this receptor specifically: The study lacked the statistical power to compare responses across vaccine doses or regimens. Substantial breadth of spike-specific CD8+ and CD4+ T cell responses was reported after vaccination. Vaccine and placebo recipients had comparable non-spike TCR breadth, which fits with the vaccine containing only spike. Ad26.COV2.S recipients had higher spike-specific TCR breadth than placebo recipients (P = 0.0014). It was noted by the authors that total T cell responses may have been underestimated by the TCR breadth and depth analyses.

The germline V gene yields SGHNT for CDR1 and YENEEA for CDR2. The cysteine opens and the phenylalanine closes a CDR3 of 15 amino acids. Only the CDR3 part of the read is kept: 45 bases, read in frame from the first base. V is shortened by 6 bases, J by 1 base, and the region joining them spans 16 bases. The immunoSEQ Assay was the method used to sequence TCRbeta CDR3 regions. After extraction, genomic DNA underwent amplification by bias-controlled multiplex PCR, followed by high-throughput sequencing. For the original study's pipeline: To quantify the absolute abundance of every unique TCRbeta CDR3 region, sequences were collapsed and filtered. T cell fraction was estimated by normalizing TCRbeta template counts to usable DNA, with usable DNA measured through amplification of reference genes found in all nucleated cells. Repertoire TCRs were annotated as SARS-CoV-2-specific when V gene, CDR3 amino acid sequence and J gene were exactly matched to a known reactive TCR set. The reference SARS-CoV-2 TCR set was derived from MIRA and filtered for enrichment in COVID-19-positive ImmuneCODE repertoires, a step that removed public or cross-reactive TCRs. Drawing on the MIRA antigens, annotated TCRs were analysed further at the level of specific ORF or position within ORF. Depth was the summed frequency of annotated unique rearrangements, while breadth was defined as annotated unique rearrangements over total unique productive rearrangements. Two-sided Wilcoxon rank-sum tests were applied when comparing TCR breadth between groups. TCRdb provides this immuneACCESS table in a form limited to in-frame rearrangements. Some clones are lacking; in checked studies, under half of them reflect an unresolved V gene, and why the rest are absent is not known. V and J calls and clone size are given by that table; D and trimming were obtained from the DNA. For this sample the table gives some 300,000 clones, of which just under 85% were detected only once. The ten largest make up 2% to 2.5% of the sample.

The meaning of the sample's treatment or condition label: roughly 20 received Ad26.COV2.S at low or high dose, single or two shots; roughly 5 received placebo; per-sample allocation not given. Repertoires of vaccine and placebo recipients were sequenced from samples collected on day 63 after the first injection. Cohort 1b enrolled roughly 25 adults aged 18-55 years at a single site in Boston, USA, between 29 July and 7 August 2020. Ad26.COV2.S consisted of a replication-incompetent adenovirus type 26 vector by which a prefusion-stabilized SARS-CoV-2 spike protein from the original Wuhan strain was expressed. A note on this clone: The antigen this receptor binds is unknown. It has no much larger one-base neighbor in the sample; base qualities were not kept.

The V and J genes are TRBV11-3 and TRBJ2-7; the D gene is perhaps TRBD2, from 5 matching bases. The receptor comes from a person aged 18-65 years who received the Ad26.COV2.S COVID-19 vaccine or a placebo. Sequenced material: peripheral blood, taken in a trial of Ad26.COV2.S vaccine versus placebo. The CDR3 protein is CASSPFVRGSYEQYF. At the DNA level, the sequence is TGTGCCAGCAGTCCGTTCGTCCGGGGATCCTACGAGCAGTACTTC.